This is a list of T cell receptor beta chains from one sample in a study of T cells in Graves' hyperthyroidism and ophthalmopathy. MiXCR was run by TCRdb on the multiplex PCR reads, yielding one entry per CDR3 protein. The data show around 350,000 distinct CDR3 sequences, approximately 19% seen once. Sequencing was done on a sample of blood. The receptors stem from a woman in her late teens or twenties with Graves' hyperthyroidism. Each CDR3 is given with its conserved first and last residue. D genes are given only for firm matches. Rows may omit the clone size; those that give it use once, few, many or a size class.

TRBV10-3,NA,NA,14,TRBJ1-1,CAIRNRAMDTEAFF,TGTGCCATCAGGAACAGGGCAATGGACACTGAAGCTTTCTTT
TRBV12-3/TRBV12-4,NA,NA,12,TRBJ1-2,CASVDDRGGYTF,TGTGCCAGCGTGGATGATAGGGGTGGCTACACCTTC
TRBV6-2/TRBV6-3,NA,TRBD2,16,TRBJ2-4,CASSRVAGTAKNIQYF,TGTGCTAGCAGTAGGGTAGCGGGGACAGCCAAAAACATTCAGTACTTC
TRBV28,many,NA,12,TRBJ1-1,CASGVIDTEAFF,TGTGCCTCGGGGGTAATAGACACTGAAGCTTTCTTT
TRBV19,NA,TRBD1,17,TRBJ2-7,CAIERFKVDRNAYEQYF,TGCGCCATCGAGCGTTTTAAAGTGGACAGGAACGCCTACGAGCAGTACTTC
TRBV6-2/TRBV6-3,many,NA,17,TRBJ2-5,CASSYPRTLGNQETQYF,TGTGCCAGCAGTTACCCTCGGACTCTGGGCAACCAAGAGACCCAGTACTTC
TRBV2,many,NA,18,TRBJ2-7,CASSELGQVPLLTYEQYF,TGTGCCAGCAGTGAACTGGGACAAGTCCCCCTTCTTACCTACGAGCAGTACTTC
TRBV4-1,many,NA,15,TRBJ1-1,CASSQDGLMNTEAFF,TGCGCCAGCAGCCAAGACGGCCTGATGAACACTGAAGCTTTCTTT
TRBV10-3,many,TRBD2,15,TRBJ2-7,CAISLGLAGSYEQYF,TGTGCCATCAGCCTGGGACTAGCGGGGAGCTACGAGCAGTACTTC
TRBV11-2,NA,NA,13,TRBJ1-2,CASSLAQNYGYTF,TGTGCCAGCAGCTTAGCCCAGAACTATGGCTACACCTTC
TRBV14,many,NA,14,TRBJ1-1,CASSQSNMNTEAFF,TGTGCCAGCAGTCAGAGTAACATGAACACTGAAGCTTTCTTT
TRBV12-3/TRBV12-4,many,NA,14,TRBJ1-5,CASSLAGNNQPQHF,TGTGCCAGCAGTTTGGCAGGGAACAATCAGCCCCAGCATTTT
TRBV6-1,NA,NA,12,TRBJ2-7,CASSLWWSDQYF,TGTGCCAGCAGTCTCTGGTGGAGCGATCAGTACTTC
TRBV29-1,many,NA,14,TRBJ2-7,CSVEDRGRVDEQYF,TGCAGCGTTGAAGATCGAGGCAGGGTTGACGAGCAGTACTTC
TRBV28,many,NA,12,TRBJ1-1,CASSLYTGRAFF,TGTGCCAGCAGTTTATATACAGGGCGAGCTTTCTTT
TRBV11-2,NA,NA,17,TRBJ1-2,CASSPLPGASTNYGYTF,TGTGCCAGCAGCCCACTCCCGGGAGCCTCTACTAACTATGGCTACACCTTC
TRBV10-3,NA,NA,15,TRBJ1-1,CAINSRGVGIAEAFF,TGTGCCATCAACTCGAGGGGGGTCGGAATCGCTGAAGCTTTCTTT
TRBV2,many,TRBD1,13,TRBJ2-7,CASRDRGRLEQYF,TGTGCCAGCAGGGACAGGGGGCGCCTCGAGCAGTACTTC
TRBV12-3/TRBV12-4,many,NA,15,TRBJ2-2,CASSLSPLGTGELFF,TGTGCCAGCAGTTTGAGCCCACTCGGCACCGGGGAGCTGTTTTTT
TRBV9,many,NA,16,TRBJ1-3,CASSSYGVGTGNTIYF,TGTGCCAGCAGCTCGTACGGGGTGGGCACTGGAAACACCATATATTTT
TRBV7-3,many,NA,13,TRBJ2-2,CASSYDGTGELFF,TGTGCCAGCAGTTATGACGGGACCGGGGAGCTGTTTTTT
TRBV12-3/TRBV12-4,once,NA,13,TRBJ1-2,CASSLHGNYGYTF,TGTGCCAGCAGTTTACACGGAAACTATGGCTACACCTTC
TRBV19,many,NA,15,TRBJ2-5,CASRHVEGFQETQYF,TGTGCCAGTAGACACGTAGAGGGCTTCCAAGAGACCCAGTACTTC